The present T cell receptor (beta chain) was sequenced within a study of Ad26.COV2.S vaccination and SARS-CoV-2 variants. The overall study: Ad26.COV2.S, an intramuscular injection, was given once or twice 56 days apart.

Treatment noted: around 19 received Ad26.COV2.S at low or high dose, single or two shots; about 5 received placebo; per-sample allocation not given. Sampling took place 63 days after the first vaccine or placebo injection. The V and J ends lost 0 bases and 6 bases respectively, with 21 bases between them. This CDR3 is 19 amino acids long. The germline V gene encodes CDR1 MGHRA and CDR2 YSYEKL. Data came from immunoSEQ multiplex PCR; TCRdb stores just in-frame clones and leaves some out. This sample has about 480,000 clones, with approximately 90% found just once. Here the sequenced sample was peripheral blood, taken in a trial of Ad26.COV2.S vaccine versus placebo. The chain links TRBV4-1 to TRBJ1-6, with D possibly being TRBD1 (5 bases). This sequence was found in a person between 18 and 59 years old who received the Ad26.COV2.S COVID-19 vaccine or a placebo. CDR3 sequence reads: CASSQEMMGGYRFNSPLHF. The CDR3 bases are TGCGCCAGCAGCCAAGAGATGATGGGGGGATATCGTTTTAATTCACCCCTCCACTTT.